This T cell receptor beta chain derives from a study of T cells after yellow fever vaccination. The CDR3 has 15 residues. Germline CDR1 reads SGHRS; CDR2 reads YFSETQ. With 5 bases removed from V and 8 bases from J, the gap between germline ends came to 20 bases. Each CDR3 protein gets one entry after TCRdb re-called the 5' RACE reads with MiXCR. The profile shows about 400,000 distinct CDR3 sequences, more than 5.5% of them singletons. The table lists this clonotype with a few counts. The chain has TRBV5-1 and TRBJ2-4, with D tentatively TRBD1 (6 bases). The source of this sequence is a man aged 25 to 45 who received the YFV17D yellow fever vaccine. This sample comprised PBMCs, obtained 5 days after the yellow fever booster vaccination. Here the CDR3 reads CASSRMGAYGDIQYF. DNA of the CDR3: TGCGCCAGCAGTCGGATGGGGGCCTATGGGGACATTCAGTACTTC. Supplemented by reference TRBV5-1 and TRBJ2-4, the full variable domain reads KAGVTQTPRYLIKTRGQQVTLSCSPISGHRSVSWYQQTPGQGLQFLFEYFSETQRNKGNFPGRFSGRQFSNSRSEMNVSTLELGDSALYLCASSRMGAYGDIQYFGAGTRLSVL.